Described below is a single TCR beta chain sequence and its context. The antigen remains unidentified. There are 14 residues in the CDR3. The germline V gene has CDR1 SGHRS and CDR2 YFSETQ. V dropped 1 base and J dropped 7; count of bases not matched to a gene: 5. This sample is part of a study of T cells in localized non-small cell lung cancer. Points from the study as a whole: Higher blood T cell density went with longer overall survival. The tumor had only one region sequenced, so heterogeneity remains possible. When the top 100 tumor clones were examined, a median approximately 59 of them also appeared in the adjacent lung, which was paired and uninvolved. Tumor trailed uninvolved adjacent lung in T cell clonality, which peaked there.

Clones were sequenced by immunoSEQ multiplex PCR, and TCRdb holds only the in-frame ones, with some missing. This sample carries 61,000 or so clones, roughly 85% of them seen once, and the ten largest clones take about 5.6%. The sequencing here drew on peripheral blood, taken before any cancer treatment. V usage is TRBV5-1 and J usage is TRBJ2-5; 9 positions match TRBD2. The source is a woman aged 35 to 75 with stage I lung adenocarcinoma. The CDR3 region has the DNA TGCGCCAGCAGCTTGTCTAGCGGGGCTAGGACCCAGTACTTC. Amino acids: CASSLSSGARTQYF.